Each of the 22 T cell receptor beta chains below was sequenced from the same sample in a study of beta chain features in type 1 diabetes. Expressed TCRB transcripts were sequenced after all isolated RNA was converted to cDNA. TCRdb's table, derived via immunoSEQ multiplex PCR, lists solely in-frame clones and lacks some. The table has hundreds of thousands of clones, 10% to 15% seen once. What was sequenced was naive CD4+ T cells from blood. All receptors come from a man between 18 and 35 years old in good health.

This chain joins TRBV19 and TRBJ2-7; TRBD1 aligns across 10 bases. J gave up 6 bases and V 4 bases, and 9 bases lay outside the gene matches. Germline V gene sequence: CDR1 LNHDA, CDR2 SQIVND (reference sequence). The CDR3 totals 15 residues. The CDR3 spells CASSTFPGQGSEQYF. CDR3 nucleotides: TGTGCCAGTAGTACGTTCCCGGGACAGGGGAGCGAGCAGTACTTC.

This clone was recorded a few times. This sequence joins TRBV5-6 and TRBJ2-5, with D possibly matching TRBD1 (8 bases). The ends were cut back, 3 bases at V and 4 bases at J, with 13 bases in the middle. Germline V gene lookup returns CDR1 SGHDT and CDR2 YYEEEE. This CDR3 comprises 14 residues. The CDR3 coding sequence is TGTGCCAGCAGCTCGACAGGGGAGGGAGAGACCCAGTACTTC. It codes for CASSSTGEGETQYF. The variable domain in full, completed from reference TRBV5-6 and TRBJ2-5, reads DAGVTQSPTHLIKTRGQQVTLRCSPKSGHDTVSWYQQALGQGPQFIFQYYEEEERQRGNFPDRFSGHQFPNYSSELNVNALLLGDSALYLCASSSTGEGETQYFGPGTRLLVL.

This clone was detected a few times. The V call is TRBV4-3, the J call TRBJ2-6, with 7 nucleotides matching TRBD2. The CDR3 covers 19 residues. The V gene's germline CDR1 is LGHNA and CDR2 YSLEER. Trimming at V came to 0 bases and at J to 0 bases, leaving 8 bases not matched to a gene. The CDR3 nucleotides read TGCGCCAGCAGCCAAGATCTGGCGGGAGCGGGCTCTGGGGCCAACGTCCTGACTTTC. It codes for CASSQDLAGAGSGANVLTF.

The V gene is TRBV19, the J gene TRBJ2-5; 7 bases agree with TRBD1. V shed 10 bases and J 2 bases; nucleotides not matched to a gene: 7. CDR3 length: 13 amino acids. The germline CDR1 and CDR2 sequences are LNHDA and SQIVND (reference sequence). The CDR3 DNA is TGTGCCACGGCGACCAGGGGGCAAGAGACCCAGTACTTC. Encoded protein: CATATRGQETQYF.

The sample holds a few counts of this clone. CDR3 region: CASSPPPLASGELFF. CDR3 in DNA: TGTGCCAGCAGCCCGCCCCCATTAGCGTCCGGGGAGCTGTTTTTT. The chain has TRBV7-2 and TRBJ2-2, with a tentative D call TRBD2 (5 bases). Germline assignment: CDR1 SGHTA and CDR2 FQGNSA. CDR3 size: 15 residues. V was pared by 5 bases and J by 6 bases, with 16 bases between.

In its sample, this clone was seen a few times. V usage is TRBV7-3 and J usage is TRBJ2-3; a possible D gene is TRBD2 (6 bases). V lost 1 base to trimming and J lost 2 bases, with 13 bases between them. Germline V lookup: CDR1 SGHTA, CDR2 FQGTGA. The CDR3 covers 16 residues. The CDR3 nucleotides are TGTGCCAGCAGCTTAATCGCCGGGGGAACCACAGATACGCAGTATTTT. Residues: CASSLIAGGTTDTQYF.

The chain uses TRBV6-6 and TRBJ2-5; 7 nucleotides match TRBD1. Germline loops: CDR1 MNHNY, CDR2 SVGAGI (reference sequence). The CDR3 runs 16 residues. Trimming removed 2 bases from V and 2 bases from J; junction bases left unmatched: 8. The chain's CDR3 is CASSYRRQGEQETQYF. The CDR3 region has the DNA TGTGCCAGCAGTTACAGGCGGCAGGGGGAGCAAGAGACCCAGTACTTC.

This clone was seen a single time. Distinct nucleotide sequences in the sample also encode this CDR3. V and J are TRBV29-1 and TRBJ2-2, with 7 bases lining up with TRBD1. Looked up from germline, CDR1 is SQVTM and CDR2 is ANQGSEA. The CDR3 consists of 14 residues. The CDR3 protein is CSVQGQMIPGELFF. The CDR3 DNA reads TGCAGTGTTCAGGGACAGATGATACCCGGGGAGCTGTTTTTT.

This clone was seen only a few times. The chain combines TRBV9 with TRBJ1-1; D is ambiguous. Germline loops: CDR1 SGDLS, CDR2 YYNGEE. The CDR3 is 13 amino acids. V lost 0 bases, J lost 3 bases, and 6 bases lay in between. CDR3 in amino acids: CASSVEQYTEAFF. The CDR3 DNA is TGTGCCAGCAGCGTAGAACAGTACACTGAAGCTTTCTTT.

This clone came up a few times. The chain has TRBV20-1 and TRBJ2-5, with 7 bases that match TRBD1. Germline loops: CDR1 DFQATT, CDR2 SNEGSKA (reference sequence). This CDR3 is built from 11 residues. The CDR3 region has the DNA TGCAGCTCGGGACAGCAAGAGACCCAGTACTTC. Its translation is CSSGQQETQYF.

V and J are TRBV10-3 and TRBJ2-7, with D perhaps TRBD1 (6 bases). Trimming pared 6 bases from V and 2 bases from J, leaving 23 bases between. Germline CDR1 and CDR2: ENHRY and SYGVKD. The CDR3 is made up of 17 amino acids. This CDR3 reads CAIRRDGGVTHTYEQYF. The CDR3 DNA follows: TGTGCCATCAGACGAGATGGGGGCGTCACCCACACCTACGAGCAGTACTTC.

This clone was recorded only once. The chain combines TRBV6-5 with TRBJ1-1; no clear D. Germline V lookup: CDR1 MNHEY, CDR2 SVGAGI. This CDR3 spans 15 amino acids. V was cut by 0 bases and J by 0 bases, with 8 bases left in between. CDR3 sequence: CASSYSSGVNTEAFF. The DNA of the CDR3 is TGTGCCAGCAGTTACTCCTCCGGGGTGAACACTGAAGCTTTCTTT.

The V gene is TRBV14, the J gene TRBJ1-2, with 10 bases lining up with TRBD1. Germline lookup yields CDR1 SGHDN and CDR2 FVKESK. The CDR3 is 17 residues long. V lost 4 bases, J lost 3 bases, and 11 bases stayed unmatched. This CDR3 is CASSRHAGQGDDYGYTF. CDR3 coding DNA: TGTGCCAGCAGCCGTCACGCCGGACAGGGGGATGACTATGGCTACACCTTC.

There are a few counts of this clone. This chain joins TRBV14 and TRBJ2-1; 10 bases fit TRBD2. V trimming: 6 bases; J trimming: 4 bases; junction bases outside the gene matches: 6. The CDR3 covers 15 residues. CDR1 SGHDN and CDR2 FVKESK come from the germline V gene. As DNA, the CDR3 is TGTGCCAGCAGTCAACTAGCGGGAATTTACAATGAGCAGTTCTTC. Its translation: CASSQLAGIYNEQFF.

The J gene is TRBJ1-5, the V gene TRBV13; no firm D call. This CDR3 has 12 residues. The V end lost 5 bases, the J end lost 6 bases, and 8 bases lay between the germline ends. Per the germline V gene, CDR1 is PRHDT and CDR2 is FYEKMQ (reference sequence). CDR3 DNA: TGTGCCAGCAGCCTCCAGGCTCAGCCCCAGCATTTT. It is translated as CASSLQAQPQHF. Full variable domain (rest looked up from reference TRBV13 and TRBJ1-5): AAGVIQSPRHLIKEKRETATLKCYPIPRHDTVYWYQQGPGQDPQFLISFYEKMQSDKGSIPDRFSAQQFSDYHSELNMSSLELGDSALYFCASSLQAQPQHFGDGTRLSIL.

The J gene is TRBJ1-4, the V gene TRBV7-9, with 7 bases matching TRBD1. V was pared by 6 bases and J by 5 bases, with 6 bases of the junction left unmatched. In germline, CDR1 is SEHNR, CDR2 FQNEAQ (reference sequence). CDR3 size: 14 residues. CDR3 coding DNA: TGTGCCAGCAGGTCGACAGGGAGGAATGAAAAACTGTTTTTT. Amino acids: CASRSTGRNEKLFF.

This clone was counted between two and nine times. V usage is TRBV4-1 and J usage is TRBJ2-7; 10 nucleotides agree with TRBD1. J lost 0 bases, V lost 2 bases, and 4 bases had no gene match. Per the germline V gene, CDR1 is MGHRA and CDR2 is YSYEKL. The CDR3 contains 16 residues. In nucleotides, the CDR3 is TGCGCCAGCAGCCAACCCGGGACAGGGGTCTCCTACGAGCAGTACTTC. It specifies CASSQPGTGVSYEQYF.

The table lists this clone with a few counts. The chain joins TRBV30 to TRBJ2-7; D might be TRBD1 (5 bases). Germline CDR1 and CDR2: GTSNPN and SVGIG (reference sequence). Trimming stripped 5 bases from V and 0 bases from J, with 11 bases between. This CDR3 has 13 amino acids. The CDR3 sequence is CAWSQGYSYEQYF. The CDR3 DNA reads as TGTGCCTGGTCCCAGGGATACTCCTACGAGCAGTACTTC.

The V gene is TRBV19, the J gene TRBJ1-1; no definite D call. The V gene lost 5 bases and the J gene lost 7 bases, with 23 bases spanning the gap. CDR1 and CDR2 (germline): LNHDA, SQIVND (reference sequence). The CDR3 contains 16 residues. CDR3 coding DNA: TGTGCCAGTAGTGACCTCCGAGGACGGGGAACAAGTGAAGCTTTCTTT. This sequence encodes CASSDLRGRGTSEAFF.

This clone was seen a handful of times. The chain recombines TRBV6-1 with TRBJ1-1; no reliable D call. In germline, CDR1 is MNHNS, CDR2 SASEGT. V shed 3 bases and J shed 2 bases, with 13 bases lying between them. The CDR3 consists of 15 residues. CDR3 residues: CASSDEGRINTEAFF. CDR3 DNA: TGTGCCAGCAGTGACGAGGGAAGGATTAACACTGAAGCTTTCTTT.

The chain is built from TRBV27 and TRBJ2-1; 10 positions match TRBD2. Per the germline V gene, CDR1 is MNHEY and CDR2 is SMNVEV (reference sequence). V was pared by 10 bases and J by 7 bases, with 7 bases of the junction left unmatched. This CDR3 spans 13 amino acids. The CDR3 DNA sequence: TGTGCCATCCTAGCGGGAGACTCTAATGAGCAGTTCTTC. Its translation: CAILAGDSNEQFF.

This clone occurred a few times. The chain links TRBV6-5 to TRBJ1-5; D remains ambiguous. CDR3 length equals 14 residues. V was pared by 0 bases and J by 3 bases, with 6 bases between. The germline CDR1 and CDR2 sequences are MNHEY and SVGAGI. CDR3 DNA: TGTGCCAGCAGTTACTCGTCAGACAATCAGCCCCAGCATTTT. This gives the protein CASSYSSDNQPQHF.